The clone carrying this TCR beta chain was detected only a few times. Its specificity is unknown. The germline V gene encodes CDR1 MNHEY and CDR2 SMNVEV (reference sequence). The V end lost 1 base, the J end lost 4 bases, and 13 bases lay between the germline ends. The CDR3 extends over 16 amino acids. This sample was taken from a study of T-cell memory formation after mild COVID-19. Overall study: TCR clustering was largely donor specific. Study outcomes and limitations: CD4/CD8 balance held among clones contracting day 15 to 85, and later expanders leaned CD4+. Pre-infection memory harbored some responding clones, suggesting cross-reactive memory joined.

Each CDR3 protein is one row after TCRdb ran MiXCR on the 5' RACE reads. The data show about 300,000 distinct CDR3 sequences, just under 20% seen once. Material for sequencing was PBMCs or a T cell subset sorted from them (not recorded which). The TCR sequence derives from a man between 18 and 35 years old who had mild COVID-19 (a few samples of this study predate the infection). Cell type and time point are not known. The J gene is TRBJ2-2, the V gene TRBV27; TRBD2 might be the D (5 bases). As DNA, the CDR3 is TGTGCCAGCAGTTTATTAGAGGGCCGGGGCACCGGGGAGCTGTTTTTT. It is translated as CASSLLEGRGTGELFF.